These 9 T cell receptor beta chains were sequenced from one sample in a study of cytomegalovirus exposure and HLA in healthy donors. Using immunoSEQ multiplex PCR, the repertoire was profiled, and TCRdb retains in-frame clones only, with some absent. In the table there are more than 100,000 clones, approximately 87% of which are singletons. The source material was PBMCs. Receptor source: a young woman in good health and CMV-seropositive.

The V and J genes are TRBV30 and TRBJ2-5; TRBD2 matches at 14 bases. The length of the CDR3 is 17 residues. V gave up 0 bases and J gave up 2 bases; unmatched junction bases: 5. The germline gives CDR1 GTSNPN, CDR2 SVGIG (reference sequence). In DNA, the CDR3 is TGTGCCTGGAGTGTCGTTAGGACTAGCGGGGGGCAAGAGACCCAGTACTTC. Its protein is CAWSVVRTSGGQETQYF.

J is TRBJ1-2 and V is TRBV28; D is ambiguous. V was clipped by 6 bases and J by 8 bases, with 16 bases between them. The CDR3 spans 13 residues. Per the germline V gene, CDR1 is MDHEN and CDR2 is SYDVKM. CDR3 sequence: CASSTTSPKGYTF. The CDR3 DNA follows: TGTGCCAGCAGCACCACGAGCCCTAAGGGCTACACCTTC.

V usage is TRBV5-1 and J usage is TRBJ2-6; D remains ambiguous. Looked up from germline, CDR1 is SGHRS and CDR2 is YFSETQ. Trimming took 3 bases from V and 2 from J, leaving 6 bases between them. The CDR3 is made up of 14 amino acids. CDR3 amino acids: CASSSTTGANVLTF. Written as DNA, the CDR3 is TGCGCCAGCAGCTCAACTACTGGGGCCAACGTCCTGACTTTC.

The CDR3 DNA sequence: TGTGCCAGCAGTTTATCGGGACTAGACCACAATGAGCAGTTCTTC. Translated: CASSLSGLDHNEQFF. The chain is built from TRBV28 and TRBJ2-1, with 8 bases aligning to TRBD2. CDR3 length: 15 residues. V lost 1 base, J lost 5 bases, and 4 bases stayed unmatched. CDR1 MDHEN and CDR2 SYDVKM come from the germline V gene.

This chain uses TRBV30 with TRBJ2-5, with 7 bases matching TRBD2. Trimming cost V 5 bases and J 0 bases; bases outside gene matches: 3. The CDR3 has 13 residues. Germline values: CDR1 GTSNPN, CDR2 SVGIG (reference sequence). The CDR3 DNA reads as TGTGCCTGGGCGAGCGGGAACCAAGAGACCCAGTACTTC. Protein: CAWASGNQETQYF.

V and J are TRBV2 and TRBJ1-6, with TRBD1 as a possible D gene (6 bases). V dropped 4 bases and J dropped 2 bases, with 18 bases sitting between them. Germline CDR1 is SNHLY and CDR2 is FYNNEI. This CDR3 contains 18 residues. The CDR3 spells CASSGTAEQPTYNSPLHF. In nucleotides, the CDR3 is TGTGCCAGCAGTGGGACAGCGGAACAACCAACCTATAATTCACCCCTCCACTTT.

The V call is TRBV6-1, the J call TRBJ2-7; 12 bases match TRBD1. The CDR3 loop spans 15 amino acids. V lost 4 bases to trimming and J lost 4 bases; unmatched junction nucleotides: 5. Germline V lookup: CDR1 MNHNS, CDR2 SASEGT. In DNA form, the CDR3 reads TGTGCCAGCAGTGCGGGGACAGGGGGCGAGTACGAGCAGTACTTC. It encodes CASSAGTGGEYEQYF.

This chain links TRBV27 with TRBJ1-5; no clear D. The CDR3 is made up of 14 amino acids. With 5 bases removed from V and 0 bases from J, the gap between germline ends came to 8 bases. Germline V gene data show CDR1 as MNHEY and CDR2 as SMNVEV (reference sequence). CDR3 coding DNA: TGTGCCAGCAGTAAACAAAATAGCAATCAGCCCCAGCATTTT. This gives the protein CASSKQNSNQPQHF.

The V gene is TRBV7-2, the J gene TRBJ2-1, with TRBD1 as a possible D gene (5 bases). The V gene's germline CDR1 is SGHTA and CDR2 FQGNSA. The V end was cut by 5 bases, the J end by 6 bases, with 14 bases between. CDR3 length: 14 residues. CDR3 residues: CASSPRRRVNEQFF. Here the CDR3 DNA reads TGTGCCAGCAGCCCCCGCCGCAGGGTCAATGAGCAGTTCTTC. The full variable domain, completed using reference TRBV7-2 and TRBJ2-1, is GAGVSQSPSNKVTEKGKDVELRCDPISGHTALYWYRQSLGQGLEFLIYFQGNSAPDKSGLPSDRFSAERTGGSVSTLTIQRTQQEDSAVYLCASSPRRRVNEQFFGPGTRLTVL.